This TCR beta chain emerged from a study of cytomegalovirus exposure and HLA in healthy donors. Study-wide background: A preliminary data release comprised around 90 million unique TCRs obtained from HLA-typed donors. Study observations and caveats: Presence/absence comparisons presumed near-even sequencing depth among donors. According to a later analysis, most TCR beta chains associated with CMV appeared HLA-restricted.

The PCR was carried out with 60 Vbeta primers and 13 Jbeta primers. Only in-frame clones appear in the TCRdb table, and some are missing; sequencing was by immunoSEQ multiplex PCR. The sample holds about 150,000 clones, roughly 73% seen once. The CDR3 runs to 14 residues. The V end was cut by 4 bases, the J end by 6 bases, with 13 bases between. CDR1 and CDR2 (germline): MGHRA, YSYEKL. This clone was recorded a few times. Antigen unknown. Sequences were obtained from PBMCs. The V gene is TRBV4-1, the J gene TRBJ1-5; the D gene is possibly TRBD1 (5 bases). This TCR derives from a man aged 18 to 30 in good health and CMV-seropositive. CDR3 amino acids: CASSLGGGGQPQHF. CDR3 in DNA: TGCGCCAGCAGCCTGGGTGGGGGGGGTCAGCCCCAGCATTTT.